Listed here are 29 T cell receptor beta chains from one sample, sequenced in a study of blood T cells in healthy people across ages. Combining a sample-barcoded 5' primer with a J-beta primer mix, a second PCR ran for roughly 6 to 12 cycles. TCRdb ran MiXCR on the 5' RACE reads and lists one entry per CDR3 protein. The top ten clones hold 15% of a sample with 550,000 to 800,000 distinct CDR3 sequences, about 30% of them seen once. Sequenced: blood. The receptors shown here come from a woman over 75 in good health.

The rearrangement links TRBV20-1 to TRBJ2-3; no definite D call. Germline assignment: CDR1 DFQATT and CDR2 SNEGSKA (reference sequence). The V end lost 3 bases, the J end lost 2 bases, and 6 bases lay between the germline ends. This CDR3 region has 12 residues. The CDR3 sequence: CSASDTTDTQYF. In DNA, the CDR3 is TGCAGTGCTAGTGACACCACAGATACGCAGTATTTT.

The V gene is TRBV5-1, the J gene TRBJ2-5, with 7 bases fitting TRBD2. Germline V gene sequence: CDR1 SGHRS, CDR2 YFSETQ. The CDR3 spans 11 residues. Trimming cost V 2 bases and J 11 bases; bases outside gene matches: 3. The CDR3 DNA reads TGCGCCAGCAGCTTCGGGGGGAAGCAGTACTTC. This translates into CASSFGGKQYF.

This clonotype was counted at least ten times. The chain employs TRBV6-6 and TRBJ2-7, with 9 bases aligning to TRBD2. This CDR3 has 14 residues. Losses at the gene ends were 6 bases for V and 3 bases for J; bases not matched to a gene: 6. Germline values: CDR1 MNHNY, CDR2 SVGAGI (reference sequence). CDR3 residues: CASSPASGVYEQYF. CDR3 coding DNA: TGTGCCAGCAGCCCGGCTAGCGGGGTCTACGAGCAGTACTTC.

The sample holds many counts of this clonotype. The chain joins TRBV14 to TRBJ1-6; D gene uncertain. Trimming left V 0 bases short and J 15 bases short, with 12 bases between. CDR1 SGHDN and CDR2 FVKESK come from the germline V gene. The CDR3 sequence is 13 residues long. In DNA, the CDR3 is TGTGCCAGCAGCCAAGAAGGGAGGGATCACCTCCACTTT. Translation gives CASSQEGRDHLHF.

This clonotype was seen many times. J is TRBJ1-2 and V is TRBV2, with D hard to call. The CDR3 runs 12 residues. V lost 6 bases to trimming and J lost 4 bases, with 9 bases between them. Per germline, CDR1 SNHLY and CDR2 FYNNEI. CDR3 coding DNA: TGTGCCAGCAGCCGCAGGCCCTATGGCTACACCTTC. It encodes CASSRRPYGYTF.

The CDR3 sequence: CSAQTGTNYGYTF. As DNA, the CDR3 is TGCAGTGCCCAGACAGGGACTAACTATGGCTACACCTTC. This rearrangement joins TRBV20-1 to TRBJ1-2; TRBD1 aligns across 7 bases. Germline trimming cut 6 bases from V and 0 bases from J; bases unmatched to any gene: 4. The CDR3 extends over 13 amino acids. Germline assignment: CDR1 DFQATT and CDR2 SNEGSKA (reference sequence).

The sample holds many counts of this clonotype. The CDR3 region has the DNA TGTGCCAGCAGCTCCTTGAGGGCTAGTAACATTCAGTACTTC. Translated, it gives CASSSLRASNIQYF. The chain links TRBV7-2 to TRBJ2-4; D is perhaps TRBD2 (5 bases). The germline V gene has CDR1 SGHTA and CDR2 FQGNSA. Trimming took off 4 bases at V and 7 bases at J, with 14 bases between the two ends. The length of the CDR3 is 14 residues.

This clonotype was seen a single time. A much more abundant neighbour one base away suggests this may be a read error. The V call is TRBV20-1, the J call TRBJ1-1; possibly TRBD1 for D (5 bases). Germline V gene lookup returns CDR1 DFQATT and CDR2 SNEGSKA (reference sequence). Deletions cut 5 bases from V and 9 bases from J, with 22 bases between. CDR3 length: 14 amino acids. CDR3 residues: CSALLWGRGTKAFF. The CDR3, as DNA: TGCAGTGCTTTGTTGTGGGGGAGGGGAACTAAAGCTTTCTTT.

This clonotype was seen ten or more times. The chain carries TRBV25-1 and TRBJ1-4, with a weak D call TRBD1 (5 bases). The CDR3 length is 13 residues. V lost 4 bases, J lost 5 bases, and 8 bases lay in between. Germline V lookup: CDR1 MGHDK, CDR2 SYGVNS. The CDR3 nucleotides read TGTGCCAGCAGTGGGGGCCGGAATGAAAAACTGTTTTTT. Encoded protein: CASSGGRNEKLFF. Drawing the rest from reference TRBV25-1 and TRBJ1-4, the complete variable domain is EADIYQTPRYLVIGTGKKITLECSQTMGHDKMYWYQQDPGMELHLIHYSYGVNSTEKGDLSSESTVSRIRTEHFPLTLESARPSHTSQYLCASSGGRNEKLFFGSGTQLSVL.

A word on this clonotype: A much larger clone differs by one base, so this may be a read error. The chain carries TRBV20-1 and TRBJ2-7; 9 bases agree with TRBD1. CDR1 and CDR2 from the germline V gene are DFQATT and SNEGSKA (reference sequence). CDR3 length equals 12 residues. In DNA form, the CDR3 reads TGCAGCTCGGGACAGGGAGGTTACGAGCAGTACTTC. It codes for CSSGQGGYEQYF.

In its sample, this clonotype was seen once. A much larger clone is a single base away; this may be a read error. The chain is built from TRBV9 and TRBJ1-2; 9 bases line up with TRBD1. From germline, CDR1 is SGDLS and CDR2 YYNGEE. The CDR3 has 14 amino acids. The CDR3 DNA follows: TGTGCCAGCAGCCCGGGGACAGGGAGTCATGGCTGCACCTTC. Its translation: CASSPGTGSHGCTF. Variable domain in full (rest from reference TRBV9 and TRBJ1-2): DSGVTQTPKHLITATGQRVTLRCSPRSGDLSVYWYQQSLDQGLQFLIQYYNGEERAKGNILERFSAQQFPDLHSELNLSSLELGDSALYFCASSPGTGSHGCTFGSGTRLTVV.

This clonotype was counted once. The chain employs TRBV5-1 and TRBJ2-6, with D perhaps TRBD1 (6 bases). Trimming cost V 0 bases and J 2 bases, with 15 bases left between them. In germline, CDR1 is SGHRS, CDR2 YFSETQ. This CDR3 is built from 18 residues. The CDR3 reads CASSLAMYRAAGANVLTF. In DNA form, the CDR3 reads TGCGCCAGCAGCTTGGCTATGTACAGGGCGGCTGGGGCCAACGTCCTGACTTTC.

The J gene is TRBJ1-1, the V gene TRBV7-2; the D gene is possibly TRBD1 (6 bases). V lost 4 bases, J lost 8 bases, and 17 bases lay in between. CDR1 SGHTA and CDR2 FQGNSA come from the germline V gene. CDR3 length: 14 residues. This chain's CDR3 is CASSSLSAGTEAFF. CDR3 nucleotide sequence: TGTGCCAGCAGCTCTCTTAGTGCCGGGACAGAAGCTTTCTTT.

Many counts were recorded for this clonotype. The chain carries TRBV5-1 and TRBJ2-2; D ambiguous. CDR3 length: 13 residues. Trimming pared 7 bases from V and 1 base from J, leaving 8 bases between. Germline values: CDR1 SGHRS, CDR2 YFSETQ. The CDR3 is CASAPMNTGELFF. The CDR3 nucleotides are TGCGCCAGCGCACCTATGAACACCGGGGAGCTGTTTTTT.

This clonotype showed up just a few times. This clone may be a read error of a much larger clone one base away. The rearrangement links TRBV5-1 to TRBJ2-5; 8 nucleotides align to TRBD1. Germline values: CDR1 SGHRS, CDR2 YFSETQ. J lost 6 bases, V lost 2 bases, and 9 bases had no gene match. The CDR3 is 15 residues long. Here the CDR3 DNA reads TGCGCCAGCAGCTTTCTAAGCGGACAGGGACAGACCCAGTACTTC. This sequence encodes CASSFLSGQGQTQYF.

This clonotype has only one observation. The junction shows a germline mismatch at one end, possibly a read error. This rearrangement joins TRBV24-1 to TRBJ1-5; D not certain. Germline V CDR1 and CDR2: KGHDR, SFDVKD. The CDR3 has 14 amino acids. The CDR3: CASSPRRPNQPQHF. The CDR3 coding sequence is TGTGCCAGCAGTCCCCGGCGGCCTAATCAGCCCCAGCATTTT.

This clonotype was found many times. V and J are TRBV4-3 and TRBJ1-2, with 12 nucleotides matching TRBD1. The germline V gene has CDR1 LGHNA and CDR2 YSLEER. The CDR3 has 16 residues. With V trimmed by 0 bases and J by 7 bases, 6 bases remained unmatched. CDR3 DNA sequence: TGCGCCAGCAGCCAAGATTTTGGGACAGGGGGCAGTGGCTACACCTTC. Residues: CASSQDFGTGGSGYTF.

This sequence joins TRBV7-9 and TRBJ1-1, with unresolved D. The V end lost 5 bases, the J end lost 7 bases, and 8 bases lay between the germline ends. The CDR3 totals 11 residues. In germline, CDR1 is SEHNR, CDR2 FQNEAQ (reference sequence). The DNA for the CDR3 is TGTGCCAGCAGCCCACCGGGTGAAGCTTTCTTT. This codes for CASSPPGEAFF.

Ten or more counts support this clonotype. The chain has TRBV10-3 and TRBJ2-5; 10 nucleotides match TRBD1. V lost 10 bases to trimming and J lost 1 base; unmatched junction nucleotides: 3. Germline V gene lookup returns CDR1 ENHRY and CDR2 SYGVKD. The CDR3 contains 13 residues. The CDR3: CATGDRGQETQYF. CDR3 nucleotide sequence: TGTGCCACCGGGGACAGGGGCCAAGAGACCCAGTACTTC.

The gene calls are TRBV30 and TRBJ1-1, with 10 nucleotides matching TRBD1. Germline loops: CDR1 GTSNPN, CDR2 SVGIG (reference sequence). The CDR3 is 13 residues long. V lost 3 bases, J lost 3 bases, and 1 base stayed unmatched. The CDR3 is CAWRTGGYTEAFF. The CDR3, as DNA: TGTGCCTGGAGGACAGGGGGCTACACTGAAGCTTTCTTT.

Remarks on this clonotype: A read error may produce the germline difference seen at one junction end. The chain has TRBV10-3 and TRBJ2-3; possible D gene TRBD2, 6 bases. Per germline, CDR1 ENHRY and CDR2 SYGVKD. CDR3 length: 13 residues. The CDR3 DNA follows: TGTACCATCAGTGAGTCGGGAGCAGATACGCAGTATTTT. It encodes CTISESGADTQYF.

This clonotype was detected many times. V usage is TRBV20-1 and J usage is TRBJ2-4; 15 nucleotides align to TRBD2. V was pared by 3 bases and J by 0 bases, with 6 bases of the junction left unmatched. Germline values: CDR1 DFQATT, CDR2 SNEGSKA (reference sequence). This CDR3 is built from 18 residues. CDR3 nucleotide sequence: TGCAGTGCTAGTGGGACTAGCGGGGGGCCCCTAGCCAAAAACATTCAGTACTTC. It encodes CSASGTSGGPLAKNIQYF.

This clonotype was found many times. The CDR3 sequence is CAWSEQSYGYTF. The CDR3 DNA reads as TGTGCCTGGAGTGAACAGAGCTATGGCTACACCTTC. The J gene is TRBJ1-2, the V gene TRBV30, with no clear D. Per the germline V gene, CDR1 is GTSNPN and CDR2 is SVGIG (reference sequence). The CDR3 has 12 residues. V was trimmed by 1 base and J by 4 bases, leaving 7 bases between them. Looking up the rest from reference TRBV30 and TRBJ1-2 gives the full variable domain: SQTIHQWPATLVQPVGSPLSLECTVEGTSNPNLYWYRQAAGRGLQLLFYSVGIGQISSEVPQNLSASRPQDRQFILSSKKLLLSDSGFYLCAWSEQSYGYTFGSGTRLTVV.

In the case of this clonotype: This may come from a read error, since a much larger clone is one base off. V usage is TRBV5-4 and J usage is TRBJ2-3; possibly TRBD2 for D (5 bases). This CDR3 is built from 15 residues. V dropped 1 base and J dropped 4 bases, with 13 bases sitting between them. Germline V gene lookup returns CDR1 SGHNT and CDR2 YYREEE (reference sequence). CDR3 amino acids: CASSLSDGVSDTQYF. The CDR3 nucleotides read TGTGCCAGCAGCTTGAGTGACGGGGTTTCAGATACGCAGTATTTT.

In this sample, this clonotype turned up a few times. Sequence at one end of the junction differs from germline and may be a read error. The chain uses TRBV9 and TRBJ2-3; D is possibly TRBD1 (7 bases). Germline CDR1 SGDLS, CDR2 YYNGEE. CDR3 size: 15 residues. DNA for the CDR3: TGTGCCAGCACCGTAGGGGGCGGGGGCACAGATACGCAGTATTTT. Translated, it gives CASTVGGGGTDTQYF.

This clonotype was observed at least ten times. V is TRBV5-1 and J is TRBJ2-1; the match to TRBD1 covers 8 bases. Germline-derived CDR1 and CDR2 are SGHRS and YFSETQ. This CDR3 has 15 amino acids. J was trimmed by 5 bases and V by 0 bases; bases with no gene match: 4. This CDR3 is CASSLAGTGNNEQFF. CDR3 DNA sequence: TGCGCCAGCAGCTTGGCCGGGACAGGTAACAATGAGCAGTTCTTC.

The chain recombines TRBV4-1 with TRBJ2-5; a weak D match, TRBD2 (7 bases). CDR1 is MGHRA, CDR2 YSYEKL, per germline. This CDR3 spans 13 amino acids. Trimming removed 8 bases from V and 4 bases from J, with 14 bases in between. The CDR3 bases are TGCGCCAGCGTAGGGGGGGGCGGAGAGACCCAGTACTTC. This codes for CASVGGGGETQYF.

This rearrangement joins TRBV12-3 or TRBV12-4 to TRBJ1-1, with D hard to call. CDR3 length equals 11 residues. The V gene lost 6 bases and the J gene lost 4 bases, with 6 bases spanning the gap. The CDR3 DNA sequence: TGTGCCAGCAGACGGCTCACTGAAGCTTTCTTT. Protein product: CASRRLTEAFF.

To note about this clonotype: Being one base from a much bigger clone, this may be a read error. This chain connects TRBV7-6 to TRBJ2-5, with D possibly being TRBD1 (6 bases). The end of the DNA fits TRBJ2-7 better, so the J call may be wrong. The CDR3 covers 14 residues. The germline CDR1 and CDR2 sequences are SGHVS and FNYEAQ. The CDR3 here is CTSSLGHRDYEQYF. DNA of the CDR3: TGTACCAGCAGCTTAGGGCACAGGGATTACGAGCAGTACTTC.